A selection of T cell receptor beta chains follows, all from one sample in a study of T cell repertoires in ileal Crohn's disease. Libraries were prepared by immunoSEQ multiplex PCR; TCRdb keeps only in-frame clonotypes and omits some of them. The sample consists of 6,000 to 7,500 clones, 81% of them appearing once. The sequenced sample consisted of ileal tissue. The receptor source for this set is an adult with Crohn's disease. Both conserved end residues are part of each CDR3. The D gene is left open where the match is weak.

J: TRBJ2-5
V: TRBV25-1
D: -
CDR3: CASTLVGEEETQYF
DNA: TGTGCCAGCACTCTGGTGGGGGAGGAAGAGACCCAGTACTTC

J: TRBJ1-4
V: TRBV4-1
D: TRBD1
CDR3: CASSLDGTGIPRGNEKLFF
DNA: TGCGCCAGCAGCCTAGACGGGACAGGGATCCCTCGGGGTAATGAAAAACTGTTTTTT

J: TRBJ2-1
V: TRBV2
D: -
CDR3: CASTLFNEQFF
DNA: TGTGCCAGCACCCTATTCAATGAGCAGTTCTTC

J: TRBJ1-2
V: TRBV27
D: TRBD1
CDR3: CASSFRTGGVYGYTF
DNA: TGTGCCAGCAGTTTTCGGACAGGGGGCGTCTATGGCTACACCTTC

J: TRBJ2-7
V: TRBV7-9
D: -
CDR3: CASSKTAQVDEQYF
DNA: TGTGCCAGCAGCAAGACAGCCCAGGTCGACGAGCAGTACTTC

J: TRBJ1-1
V: TRBV10-3
D: TRBD1
CDR3: CAISPGTGTTEAFF
DNA: TGTGCCATCAGTCCCGGGACAGGCACCACTGAAGCTTTCTTT

J: TRBJ1-1
V: TRBV18
D: -
CDR3: CASSPSRGAMNTEAFF
DNA: TGTGCCAGCTCACCAAGTCGCGGGGCTATGAACACTGAAGCTTTCTTT

J: TRBJ1-6
V: TRBV2
D: -
CDR3: CASSPGPGSPLHF
DNA: TGTGCCAGCAGTCCAGGCCCGGGGTCACCCCTCCACTTT

J: TRBJ2-1
V: TRBV19
D: TRBD2
CDR3: CASRPGAGTSGRNAYNEQFF
DNA: TGTGCCAGTAGACCAGGAGCCGGGACTAGCGGGCGGAACGCCTACAATGAGCAGTTCTTC

J: TRBJ2-5
V: TRBV7-9
D: TRBD2
CDR3: CASSKGRVGTSGQETQYF
DNA: TGTGCCAGCAGTAAAGGTCGGGTAGGGACTAGCGGACAAGAGACCCAGTACTTC

J: TRBJ2-2
V: TRBV6-6
D: TRBD2
CDR3: CASKLREGTGELFF
DNA: TGTGCCAGCAAACTCAGGGAGGGCACCGGGGAGCTGTTTTTT